Listed below are T cell receptor beta chains from one sample, sequenced in a study of CD8+CD57+ T cells in acquired aplastic anemia. TCRdb called the reads again in MiXCR, with one record for every CDR3 protein. The table shows 95,000 to 150,000 distinct CDR3 sequences, with 55% to 60% occurring only once. Sequencing was done on a sample of sorted CD4+, CD8+, or CD8+CD57+ T cells (not recorded which) from PBMCs. These receptors all stem from a human donor with aplastic anemia. Each CDR3 is given with its conserved first and last residue. D genes are given only for firm matches. Some rows have no size entry. The others give once, few or many, or a class for an expanded clone.

TRBJ2-1	.	few	TRBV2	TGTGCCAGCACCTGGGGCGTCGGTGAGCAGTTCTTC	CASTWGVGEQFF
TRBJ1-6	.	.	TRBV5-1	TGCGCCAGCAGCGAATCGACGGGGAATTCACCCCTCCACTTT	CASSESTGNSPLHF
TRBJ1-1	TRBD1	.	TRBV24-1	TGTGCCACCAGTGATCCACCGACAGGGAAAATTTCAGCTTTCTTT	CATSDPPTGKISAFF
TRBJ2-7	.	.	TRBV7-3	TGTGCCAGCTCCAAGGGCCCTGACTACGAGCAGTACTTC	CASSKGPDYEQYF
TRBJ2-1	TRBD1	.	TRBV19	TGTGCCAGTAATAGACAGGGCGCCTACAATGAGCAGTTCTTC	CASNRQGAYNEQFF
TRBJ2-1	TRBD2	few	TRBV2	TGTGCCAGCAGTTTAGCGGGAGGGACGTACAATGAGCAGTTCTTC	CASSLAGGTYNEQFF
TRBJ2-3	TRBD2	.	TRBV20-1	TGCAGTGCGCATGGACTAGCGGGAGAAGGAGCAGATACGCAGTATTTT	CSAHGLAGEGADTQYF
TRBJ2-3	.	.	TRBV10-3	TGTGCCATCAATCCGGGGGACACAGATACGCAGTATTTT	CAINPGDTDTQYF
TRBJ2-3	.	few	TRBV24-1	TGTGCCACCAGTGATTTAAAAAGCACAGATACGCAGTATTTT	CATSDLKSTDTQYF
TRBJ2-1	.	.	TRBV12-3/TRBV12-4	TGTGCCAGCACCGGGGGACGGGAGAATGGGAATGAGCAGTTCTTC	CASTGGRENGNEQFF
TRBJ1-1	.	many	TRBV2	TGTGCCAGCCCCAAGGGGTCCCGAACGAACACTGAAGCTTTCTTT	CASPKGSRTNTEAFF
TRBJ2-5	TRBD2	.	TRBV20-1	TGCAGTGCTAGGGTAGCTAGCGGGACCACCTGGGTCCAGTACTTC	CSARVASGTTWVQYF
TRBJ2-7	.	many	TRBV29-1	TGCAGCGTTGGGGAAGTCTCCTACGAGCAGTACTTC	CSVGEVSYEQYF
TRBJ2-1	.	few	TRBV5-1	TGCGCCAGCAGCTTTAGCGGCAACAATGAGCAGTTCTTC	CASSFSGNNEQFF
TRBJ2-7	.	.	TRBV12-3/TRBV12-4	TGTGCCAGCAGTTCCCACGGATACGAGCAGTACTTC	CASSSHGYEQYF
TRBJ1-5	.	.	TRBV12-3/TRBV12-4	TGTGCCAGCAGTTTAGGACAGCTCAATCAGCCCCAGCATTTT	CASSLGQLNQPQHF
TRBJ1-1	.	.	TRBV15	TGTGCCACCAGCGAACAGGGTAACACTGAAGCTTTCTTT	CATSEQGNTEAFF
TRBJ2-3	.	.	TRBV12-3/TRBV12-4	TGTGCCAGCAGTTGGAGGAGAACCACAGATACGCAGTATTTT	CASSWRRTTDTQYF
TRBJ1-2	TRBD1	once	TRBV6-1	TGTGCCAGCAGCTTAGAACAGGGGTCACGGGGCTACACCTTC	CASSLEQGSRGYTF
TRBJ1-2	TRBD1	many	TRBV9	TGTGCCAGCGAAGACAGGGCTTGGGGCTACACCTTC	CASEDRAWGYTF
TRBJ1-2	.	.	TRBV15	TGTGCCACCAGCAGAGATTTTGCGTCTCCAAGGGGGTATGGCTACACCTTC	CATSRDFASPRGYGYTF
TRBJ2-7	TRBD1	.	TRBV2	TGTGCCAGCAGTTACGCAGGGGGCGAATACGAGCAGTACTTC	CASSYAGGEYEQYF
TRBJ2-7	TRBD1	.	TRBV10-3	TGTGCCAGCAGACATCACAGGGGTCGGGACGAGCAGTACTTC	CASRHHRGRDEQYF
TRBJ1-2	TRBD1	.	TRBV24-1	TGTGCCACCAGTGATGCAACCGGGACAGTTGGCTACACCTTC	CATSDATGTVGYTF
TRBJ2-7	TRBD2	.	TRBV4-1	TGCGCCAGCAGCCAAGGACTAGCGAGCTCCTACGAGCAGTACTTC	CASSQGLASSYEQYF
TRBJ2-2	TRBD2	.	TRBV7-2	TGTGCCAGCACCTGGAGCGGGAGCCAGGGGGAGCTGTTTTTT	CASTWSGSQGELFF
TRBJ2-5	.	many	TRBV6-5	TGTGCCAGCAGTTATGGCGCAGGTCAAGAGACCCAGTACTTC	CASSYGAGQETQYF
TRBJ2-2	TRBD1	.	TRBV10-3	TGTGCCATCAGTGAGACTTCGACAGGGAATGCCGGGGAGCTGTTTTTT	CAISETSTGNAGELFF
TRBJ2-7	.	many	TRBV7-9	TGTGCCAGCAGCTTAGGTTTCTACGAGCAGTACTTC	CASSLGFYEQYF
TRBJ1-5	.	medium-sized	TRBV5-5	TGTGCCAGCAGCTTGGACGGAACAAATCAGCCCCAGCATTTT	CASSLDGTNQPQHF
TRBJ1-1	.	many	TRBV5-6	TGTGCCAGCAGCTTGTGGACACAACAGCGTGAAGCTTTCTTT	CASSLWTQQREAFF
TRBJ2-2	TRBD1	.	TRBV2	TGTGCCAGCAGTGACGAGACAGGGGGCACCGGGGAGCTGTTTTTT	CASSDETGGTGELFF
TRBJ1-2	.	.	TRBV19	TGTGCCAGTACCGTATTCAGGGGAGTGGATGGCTACACCTTC	CASTVFRGVDGYTF
TRBJ2-5	TRBD2	.	TRBV7-9	TGTGCCAGCAGCTCCTATGGACTAGCGGGAGGAGAGACCCAGTACTTC	CASSSYGLAGGETQYF
TRBJ1-4	TRBD1	.	TRBV7-2	TGTGCCAGCCGAGCCAGGGACAGGTTGCAAGAAAAACTGTTTTTT	CASRARDRLQEKLFF
TRBJ2-3	.	many	TRBV7-8	TGTGCCAGCAGCCCCCCCCCAGATACGCAGTATTTT	CASSPPPDTQYF
TRBJ2-7	.	.	TRBV7-6	TGTGCCAGCAGCCCCCGGTTGGAGTCGGGTCAGCACTTC	CASSPRLESGQHF
TRBJ2-7	.	.	TRBV7-2	TGTGCCAGCAGCTTAGGGGAGGCATACGAGCAGTACTTC	CASSLGEAYEQYF
TRBJ2-2	.	.	TRBV20-1	TGCAGTGTTCAGTCCGGGGAGCTGTTTTTT	CSVQSGELFF
TRBJ2-1	TRBD1	.	TRBV2	TGTGCCAGCAAGGGACAGGGGAACAATGAGCAGTTCTTC	CASKGQGNNEQFF
TRBJ1-2	.	many	TRBV6-1	TGTGCCAGCAGTGACGGGGCGGGCTATGGCTACACCTTC	CASSDGAGYGYTF
TRBJ2-7	TRBD1	.	TRBV10-2	TGCGCCAGCAGTTGGGACAGGGAGAATTCCTACGAGCAGTACTTC	CASSWDRENSYEQYF
TRBJ2-7	.	once	TRBV20-1	TGCAGTGCTTCCGGGACCGAATACGAGCAGTACTTC	CSASGTEYEQYF
TRBJ2-2	TRBD1	.	TRBV11-1	TGTGCCAGCAGCACTCGGGACAGGGGAACGGCCGGGGAGCTGTTTTTT	CASSTRDRGTAGELFF
TRBJ2-1	TRBD2	once	TRBV14	TGTGCCAGCAGCCCCAGCGGGGGGGCGGGCAATGAGCAGTTCTTC	CASSPSGGAGNEQFF
TRBJ1-2	TRBD1	many	TRBV7-9	TGTGCCAGCACACAGGGGCCCTCGACCCCCAACTATGGCTACACCTTC	CASTQGPSTPNYGYTF
TRBJ2-7	TRBD1	many	TRBV10-3	TGTGCCATCAGTGACGGTTTAGGACAGGCCTACGAGCAGTACTTC	CAISDGLGQAYEQYF
TRBJ2-5	TRBD2	.	TRBV7-9	TGTGCCAGCAGCGGACTAGCGGGGGGGTTCCAAGAGACCCAGTACTTC	CASSGLAGGFQETQYF
TRBJ2-5	.	many	TRBV19	TGTGCCAGTAGCCGAACCGGGGTACAAGAGACCCAGTACTTC	CASSRTGVQETQYF
TRBJ1-1	.	.	TRBV19	TGTGCCAGTAGTATCGGGACGGTGTCCACTGAAGCTTTCTTT	CASSIGTVSTEAFF
TRBJ2-2	TRBD1	.	TRBV19	TGTGCCAGTAGTACGAGACAGGGGGCAGGCGGGGAGCTGTTTTTT	CASSTRQGAGGELFF
TRBJ2-5	TRBD2	.	TRBV5-4	TGTGCCAGCGAGAGCGGGGGTGAAGGGGAGACCCAGTACTTC	CASESGGEGETQYF
TRBJ2-5	TRBD2	.	TRBV27	TGTGCCAGCAGTTTAATGGGGACTAGCCGGGGGGAGACCCAGTACTTC	CASSLMGTSRGETQYF
TRBJ1-5	.	once	TRBV24-1	TGTGCCACCAGTGATCACAGGGTTGGAAGCAATCAGCCCCAGCATTTT	CATSDHRVGSNQPQHF
TRBJ2-2	.	few	TRBV7-9	TGTGCCAGCAGTCACATTGTTACGAACACCGGGGAGCTGTTTTTT	CASSHIVTNTGELFF
TRBJ2-1	.	.	TRBV7-6	TGTGCCAGCAGCTTCAGGGACTACAATGAGCAGTTCTTC	CASSFRDYNEQFF
TRBJ1-1	.	.	TRBV9	TGTGCCAGCAGCGTAGGGGTAGGCCAGCGGACTGAAGCTTTCTTT	CASSVGVGQRTEAFF